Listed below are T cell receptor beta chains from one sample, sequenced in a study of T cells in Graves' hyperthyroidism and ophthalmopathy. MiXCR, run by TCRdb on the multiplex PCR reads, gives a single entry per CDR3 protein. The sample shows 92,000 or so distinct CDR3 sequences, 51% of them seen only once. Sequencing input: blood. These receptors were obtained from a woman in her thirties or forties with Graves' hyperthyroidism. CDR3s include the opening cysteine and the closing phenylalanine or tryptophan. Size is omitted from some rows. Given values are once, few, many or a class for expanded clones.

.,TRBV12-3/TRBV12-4,CASSLRTGARYGYTF
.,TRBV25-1,CASSEVRGLGETQYF
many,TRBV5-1,CASSPGTSGRRRTDTQYF
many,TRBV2,CASSAGPLNEKLFF
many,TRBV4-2,CASSQGSDGPYEQYF
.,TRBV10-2,CASSEPSGNTIYF
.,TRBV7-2,CASSETGQFFF
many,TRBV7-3,CASSPGHRDGEEIQYF
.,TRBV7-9,CASSRASNQPQHF
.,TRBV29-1,CSADRDTGELFF
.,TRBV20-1,CSADGQGSYGYTF
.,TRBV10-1,CASSPGQDAYGYTF
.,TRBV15,CATSDTGEAGYTF
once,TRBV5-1,CASSKFPGTNVLTF
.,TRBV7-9,CASSLGGFGEQGQPQHF
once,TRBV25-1,CASIYLCSVGGGMNTEAFF
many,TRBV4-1,CASSQGGTGANYGYTF
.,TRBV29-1,CSVAGPSTYEQYF
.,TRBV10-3,CAISESISGLNTIYF
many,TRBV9,CASSEPYTGELFF
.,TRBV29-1,CNGGQGSDDGYTF
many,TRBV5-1,CASSTRTDTQYF
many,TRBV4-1,CASSQDGQAYNSPLHF
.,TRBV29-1,CSLGIEGEKLFF
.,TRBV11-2,CASSLRSPHNPEAFF
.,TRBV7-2,CASSPWEGGVIFNYGYTF
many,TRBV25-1,CASTGQVPGNTIYF
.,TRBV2,CASSYGGGEQYF
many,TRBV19,CASSMGTPNTEAFF
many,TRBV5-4,CASSLALAAYEQYF
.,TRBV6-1,CASSGRGFYGYTF
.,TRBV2,CASSVPAGRGGGYTF
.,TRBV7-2,CASSLISGGLSYEQYF
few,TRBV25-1,CASLGQGFYNSPLHF
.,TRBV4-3,CAGSQEIRETQYF
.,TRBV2,CASSGGRASELTEELFF
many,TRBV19,CASSQSQGVYEQYF
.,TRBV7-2,CASSMTVTYGQYF
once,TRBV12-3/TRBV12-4,CASSQTRTGGVRETQYF
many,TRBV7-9,CASSSRDRGHYEQYF
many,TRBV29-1,CSAQGWDTEAFF
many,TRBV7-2,CASSWGLAGAYEQYF
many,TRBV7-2,CASSNTPASTDTQYF
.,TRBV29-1,CSVMMTGPYEQYF
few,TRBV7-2,CASSYRGLNTEAFF
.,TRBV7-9,CASSHTGCAEAFF
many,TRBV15,CATSRDFFSGNTIYF
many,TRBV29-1,CSVWLPTGELFF
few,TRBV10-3,CAISEWGTGEDQPQHF
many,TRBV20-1,CSAREPYTDTQYF
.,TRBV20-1,CSAPGTGYETQYF